This T cell receptor beta chain comes out of a study of immune evolution from preneoplasia to lung adenocarcinoma. Whole-study context: HLA loss of heterozygosity: about 7% AIS, under 19% MIA, around 35% ADC, none AAH.

Study-level findings and limits: Normal lung had highest clonality; later lesions appeared denser, more diverse.

The table came from immunoSEQ multiplex PCR; TCRdb's copy has only in-frame clones and leaves some out. Of around 6,000 clones detected, nearly 80% appear once; the ten largest clones hold 3%. As to this clone: Its antigen is as yet unknown.

This CDR3 has 11 residues. The V and J ends lost 3 bases and 5 bases respectively, with 5 bases between them. Germline V gene sequence: CDR1 DFQATT, CDR2 SNEGSKA (reference sequence). Two lung cancer pathologists independently confirmed each histologic diagnosis. Premalignant or tumor cells were enriched by macro-dissection after pathologic assessment. The sequenced material came from FFPE minimally invasive lung adenocarcinoma tissue. This TCR was sampled from a person aged 55-80 years with lung adenocarcinoma. The chain links TRBV20-1 to TRBJ2-1; D uncertain. CDR3 nucleotide sequence: TGCAGTGCTAGCCGAAACAATGAGCAGTTCTTC. It codes for CSASRNNEQFF.